The next 28 T cell receptor beta chains were all read from a single sample in a study of T cell responses to AZD1222 COVID-19 vaccine. The data were produced by immunoSEQ multiplex PCR, yet TCRdb's version contains in-frame clones alone and is incomplete. The sample includes roughly 140,000 clones, about 93% seen only once; the top ten take approximately 5.3%. The input for sequencing was peripheral blood, taken on day 0 of AZD1222 vaccination. These receptors all come from an adult in good health.

The chain couples TRBV5-1 to TRBJ1-3, with a possible D match to TRBD1 (5 bases). CDR3 length: 15 residues. CDR1 SGHRS and CDR2 YFSETQ come from the germline V gene. V was trimmed by 0 bases and J by 3 bases, leaving 10 bases between them. The CDR3 sequence: CASSLGQLDGNTIYF. Here the CDR3 DNA reads TGCGCCAGCAGCTTGGGACAGTTAGATGGAAACACCATATATTTT.

The chain carries TRBV11-2 and TRBJ2-1; 11 bases line up with TRBD2. With 3 bases clipped from V and 6 bases from J, the junction kept 10 bases outside the gene matches. CDR3 length equals 17 residues. Germline V gene data show CDR1 as SGHAT and CDR2 as FQNNGV. The CDR3 here is CASSLGSGRAGGNEQFF. The CDR3 DNA sequence: TGTGCCAGCAGCTTGGGTAGCGGGAGGGCCGGGGGCAATGAGCAGTTCTTC.

The J gene is TRBJ2-1, the V gene TRBV27; 16 nucleotides line up with TRBD2. The CDR3 is 17 residues long. V lost 5 bases to trimming and J lost 5 bases; unmatched junction nucleotides: 6. Germline CDR1 MNHEY, CDR2 SMNVEV (reference sequence). DNA of the CDR3: TGTGCCAGCAGTCGCCCGGGACTAGCGGGAGGGAACAATGAGCAGTTCTTC. It yields the protein CASSRPGLAGGNNEQFF.

The chain carries TRBV6-2 or TRBV6-3 and TRBJ1-5; 8 positions agree with TRBD1. The CDR3 runs 14 residues. Germline lookup yields CDR1 MNHEY and CDR2 SVGEGT. The V and J ends lost 5 bases and 6 bases, in that order; junction bases with no gene match: 6. CDR3 region: CASSISGGGQPQHF. As DNA, the CDR3 is TGTGCCAGCAGTATCTCAGGGGGCGGTCAGCCCCAGCATTTT.

This chain links TRBV29-1 with TRBJ2-5, with TRBD2 matching over 13 bases. Looked up from germline, CDR1 is SQVTM and CDR2 is ANQGSEA. V was clipped by 6 bases and J by 5 bases; unmatched bases: 9. This CDR3 has 15 residues. The DNA for the CDR3 is TGCAGCGTCAGTCGGGGACTAGCGGGAAAGGAGACCCAGTACTTC. It is translated as CSVSRGLAGKETQYF.

The chain has TRBV30 and TRBJ2-3, with 7 bases fitting TRBD1. The germline gives CDR1 GTSNPN, CDR2 SVGIG (reference sequence). The CDR3 is 19 amino acids. J gave up 0 bases and V 2 bases, and 17 bases lay outside the gene matches. CDR3: CAWSFTQGSRRLSTDTQYF. The CDR3 DNA reads as TGTGCCTGGAGTTTTACACAGGGGTCTCGGCGCCTAAGCACAGATACGCAGTATTTT.

The V call is TRBV24-1, the J call TRBJ2-1, with D perhaps given as TRBD1 or TRBD2 (5 bases each). Looked up from germline, CDR1 is KGHDR and CDR2 is SFDVKD. The CDR3 consists of 15 residues. The ends were cut back, 8 bases at V and 0 bases at J, with 13 bases in the middle. CDR3 bases: TGTGCCACCAAAAAGAGCGGACACTCCTACAATGAGCAGTTCTTC. Translated, it gives CATKKSGHSYNEQFF.

In this sample, this clone turned up a few times. The gene calls are TRBV6-6 and TRBJ1-1; a possible D gene is TRBD1 (6 bases). Germline loops: CDR1 MNHNY, CDR2 SVGAGI (reference sequence). This CDR3 is built from 14 residues. V lost 4 bases, J lost 0 bases, and 9 bases lay in between. The CDR3 region is CASSWTDMNTEAFF. CDR3 nucleotides: TGTGCCAGCAGTTGGACAGATATGAACACTGAAGCTTTCTTT.

In DNA, the CDR3 is TGTGCCAGCACTCCTTCTAGGACCGGGGAGCTGTTTTTT. The encoded protein is CASTPSRTGELFF. This chain joins TRBV11-2 and TRBJ2-2; D is undetermined. In germline, CDR1 is SGHAT, CDR2 FQNNGV. The ends were cut back, 7 bases at V and 5 bases at J, with 11 bases in the middle. This CDR3 is 13 amino acids long.

The chain is built from TRBV5-5 and TRBJ1-2; no firm D call. Per the germline V gene, CDR1 is SGHKS and CDR2 is YYEKEE (reference sequence). Trimming removed 2 bases from V and 4 bases from J, with 6 bases in between. The CDR3 totals 12 residues. DNA of the CDR3: TGTGCCAGCAGCTTTAAGTTCTATGGCTACACCTTC. Translation gives CASSFKFYGYTF.

This chain uses TRBV4-3 with TRBJ2-3; TRBD2 matches at 8 bases. CDR3 length: 18 amino acids. V gave up 0 bases and J gave up 9 bases; unmatched junction bases: 17. Germline V lookup: CDR1 LGHNA, CDR2 YSLEER. The CDR3: CASSQDLSGMIPQRTQYF. The CDR3 region has the DNA TGCGCCAGCAGCCAAGATCTTAGCGGGATGATCCCACAGAGAACGCAGTATTTT.

V is TRBV28 and J is TRBJ1-4, with 10 bases matching TRBD1. Germline CDR1 is MDHEN and CDR2 is SYDVKM. CDR3 length equals 14 residues. With V trimmed by 5 bases and J by 8 bases, 5 bases remained unmatched. CDR3 coding DNA: TGTGCCAGCAGTGACAGGGGGCGCGAGGAAAAACTGTTTTTT. Its protein product is CASSDRGREEKLFF.

V is TRBV2 and J is TRBJ2-7; TRBD1 is a possible D gene (6 bases). V was pared by 6 bases and J by 4 bases, with 16 bases between. CDR1 SNHLY and CDR2 FYNNEI come from the germline V gene. This CDR3 has 14 residues. CDR3: CASRFTGFLYEQYF. For the CDR3, the DNA is TGTGCCAGCAGATTTACAGGGTTCCTATACGAGCAGTACTTC.

This rearrangement joins TRBV29-1 to TRBJ2-1, with 8 bases identical to TRBD2. Germline CDR1 SQVTM, CDR2 ANQGSEA. Unmatched junction bases numbered 12, after V lost 1 base and J lost 4 bases. The CDR3 is made up of 17 amino acids. The CDR3 DNA is TGCAGCGTTGAAGGCGTGAGCGGGAGAGTTCGGTACAATGAGCAGTTCTTC. It specifies CSVEGVSGRVRYNEQFF.

This chain connects TRBV18 to TRBJ1-1, with D tentatively TRBD1 (6 bases). The ends were cut back, 2 bases at V and 0 bases at J, with 13 bases in the middle. Germline V gives CDR1 KGHSH, CDR2 LQKENI. The CDR3 covers 16 residues. CDR3 in DNA: TGTGCCAGCTCACCAGAGGGGGGCGGGGTGAACACTGAAGCTTTCTTT. Protein sequence: CASSPEGGGVNTEAFF.

This clone came up once. The V call is TRBV28, the J call TRBJ2-1, with 8 bases lining up with TRBD2. Germline CDR1 and CDR2: MDHEN and SYDVKM. This CDR3 is 18 amino acids long. The V gene end was trimmed by 3 bases and the J gene end by 5 bases; junction bases not matched to a gene: 15. CDR3 residues: CASSFIPLLAVLNNEQFF. The CDR3 DNA reads as TGTGCCAGCAGTTTTATCCCCCTACTAGCGGTCCTCAACAATGAGCAGTTCTTC.

The V call is TRBV6-1, the J call TRBJ1-4; D is possibly TRBD1 (6 bases). This CDR3 has 14 residues. Per the germline V gene, CDR1 is MNHNS and CDR2 is SASEGT. V lost 2 bases and J lost 7, with 11 bases in between. The chain's CDR3 is CASSENTGAEKLFF. For the CDR3, the DNA is TGTGCCAGCAGTGAAAATACGGGGGCTGAAAAACTGTTTTTT.

The chain uses TRBV7-2 and TRBJ1-1; 8 nucleotides agree with TRBD1. From germline, CDR1 is SGHTA and CDR2 FQGNSA. V was clipped by 5 bases and J by 3 bases; unmatched bases: 8. This CDR3 spans 15 amino acids. Written as DNA, the CDR3 is TGTGCCAGCAGCCCACAGACAGGGGCGTACACTGAAGCTTTCTTT. Translating gives CASSPQTGAYTEAFF.

The CDR3 DNA reads as TGTGCTAGTGGTCCCGGAGACACAGATACGCAGTATTTT. This sequence encodes CASGPGDTDTQYF. The V and J genes are TRBV12-5 and TRBJ2-3; D not certain. Germline V gene sequence: CDR1 LGHNT, CDR2 FRNRAP. The V end was cut by 5 bases, the J end by 2 bases, with 8 bases between. CDR3 size: 13 residues.

The rearrangement links TRBV28 to TRBJ1-3; 8 bases fit TRBD1. CDR3 length: 17 residues. V lost 2 bases, J lost 0 bases, and 6 bases stayed unmatched. Per germline, CDR1 MDHEN and CDR2 SYDVKM. CDR3 loop: CASSLRTGTLSGNTIYF. The CDR3 region has the DNA TGTGCCAGCAGTTTAAGGACAGGGACCCTCTCTGGAAACACCATATATTTT.

This clone has only a few counts. The genes are TRBV2 and TRBJ2-3, with 14 nucleotides matching TRBD2. V lost 9 bases to trimming and J lost 3 bases; unmatched junction nucleotides: 11. Germline values: CDR1 SNHLY, CDR2 FYNNEI. The CDR3 contains 17 residues. This CDR3 is CASSGTSGRTRTDTQYF. The CDR3 DNA follows: TGTGCCAGTTCCGGGACTAGCGGGAGAACTAGGACAGATACGCAGTATTTT.

The V call is TRBV27, the J call TRBJ2-7; TRBD2 matches 9 bases. Germline CDR1 is MNHEY and CDR2 is SMNVEV (reference sequence). There are 15 residues in the CDR3. Unmatched junction bases numbered 5, after V lost 5 bases and J lost 0 bases. The CDR3 sequence: CASSPGTSSSYEQYF. The CDR3 DNA is TGTGCCAGCAGTCCCGGGACTAGCAGCTCCTACGAGCAGTACTTC.

This chain links TRBV7-2 with TRBJ2-1; 10 bases align to TRBD2. Germline-derived CDR1 and CDR2 are SGHTA and FQGNSA. The ends lost 5 bases at V and 7 bases at J; junction bases unmatched: 8. The CDR3 is 15 amino acids. CDR3 amino acids: CASSLTSGKYNEQFF. The CDR3 coding sequence is TGTGCCAGCAGCCTTACTAGCGGGAAGTATAATGAGCAGTTCTTC.

This clone occurred once. The gene calls are TRBV28 and TRBJ2-1; D not certain. The CDR3 runs 11 residues. Per germline, CDR1 MDHEN and CDR2 SYDVKM. V lost 0 bases and J lost 9, with 3 bases in between. The CDR3 loop is CASSLWAEQFF. The CDR3 bases are TGTGCCAGCAGTTTATGGGCTGAGCAGTTCTTC.

This rearrangement joins TRBV4-3 to TRBJ2-7; D not certain. V gave up 0 bases and J gave up 4 bases, with 7 bases separating them. The CDR3 extends over 13 amino acids. CDR1 and CDR2 from the germline V gene are LGHNA and YSLEER. The DNA of the CDR3 is TGCGCCAGCAGCCAAGAAATATGGTACGAGCAGTACTTC. Amino acid sequence: CASSQEIWYEQYF.

The chain recombines TRBV11-3 with TRBJ2-5; D is unclear. Looked up from germline, CDR1 is SGHNT and CDR2 is YENEEA. The CDR3 totals 13 residues. V was cut by 1 base and J by 7 bases, with 10 bases left in between. Here the CDR3 reads CASSLVAGGTQYF. Here the CDR3 DNA reads TGTGCCAGCAGCTTAGTGGCAGGCGGGACCCAGTACTTC.

This chain links TRBV7-4 with TRBJ2-7, with D perhaps TRBD1 (7 bases). This CDR3 region has 14 residues. Germline CDR1 is SGHVT and CDR2 is SQSDAQ. Trimming cost V 5 bases and J 7 bases, with 18 bases left between them. Here the CDR3 DNA reads TGTGCCAGCAGCCCTCTAGGCAGGGGGAGGGAGCAGTACTTC. The encoded protein is CASSPLGRGREQYF.

The gene calls are TRBV11-2 and TRBJ2-3, with a tentative D call TRBD1 (5 bases). Germline V lookup: CDR1 SGHAT, CDR2 FQNNGV. V was shortened by 1 base and J by 4 bases, with 12 bases between the two germline ends. CDR3 length: 15 amino acids. Here the CDR3 reads CASSLVSGFADTQYF. DNA for the CDR3: TGTGCCAGCAGCTTAGTTTCAGGGTTCGCAGATACGCAGTATTTT.